The next 28 T cell receptor beta chains were all read from a single sample in a study of siplizumab effects on memory and regulatory T cells. The table came from immunoSEQ multiplex PCR; TCRdb's copy has only in-frame clones and leaves some out. The sample consists of tens of thousands of clones, 70% to 80% of them appearing once. Sequenced material: memory CD4+ T cells sorted from blood. These receptors came from a human donor in good health.

The chain has TRBV27 and TRBJ2-1; maybe TRBD2 (6 bases). The CDR3 is 15 residues long. Germline values: CDR1 MNHEY, CDR2 SMNVEV (reference sequence). Trimming cost V 4 bases and J 4 bases, with 14 bases left between them. In DNA form, the CDR3 reads TGTGCCAGCAGTTCACCGGGACTGCGGTACAATGAGCAGTTCTTC. This encodes CASSSPGLRYNEQFF.

The rearrangement uses TRBV7-2 and TRBJ1-1, with D uncertain. V lost 0 bases and J 6 bases, leaving 11 bases between the germline ends. The CDR3 extends over 14 amino acids. The germline V gene has CDR1 SGHTA and CDR2 FQGNSA. The CDR3: CASSLAGFSAEAFF. In DNA form, the CDR3 reads TGTGCCAGCAGCTTAGCAGGGTTTAGCGCTGAAGCTTTCTTT.

The chain uses TRBV4-1 and TRBJ2-7; 8 positions match TRBD1. J lost 0 bases, V lost 1 base, and 2 bases had no gene match. Germline V gives CDR1 MGHRA, CDR2 YSYEKL. The CDR3 is 15 residues long. The CDR3 DNA reads as TGCGCCAGCAGCCAAGGACAGGGGACCTCCTACGAGCAGTACTTC. It is translated as CASSQGQGTSYEQYF.

This CDR3 is CASSSGQGRGAGELFF. The CDR3 nucleotides are TGTGCCAGCAGCTCAGGACAGGGGAGAGGTGCCGGGGAGCTGTTTTTT. The J gene is TRBJ2-2, the V gene TRBV14; 9 bases match TRBD1. V trimming: 5 bases; J trimming: 6 bases; junction bases outside the gene matches: 10. Germline V CDR1 and CDR2: SGHDN, FVKESK. The CDR3 runs to 16 residues.

The rearrangement joins TRBV4-3 to TRBJ1-5; D unresolved. CDR3 length: 13 amino acids. Germline loops: CDR1 LGHNA, CDR2 YSLEER. V lost 2 bases, J lost 5 bases, and 7 bases lay in between. The CDR3 region has the DNA TGCGCCAGCAGCCAAAAGAGGGATCAGCCCCAGCATTTT. Its protein is CASSQKRDQPQHF.

This chain connects TRBV6-1 to TRBJ2-1; tentatively, D is TRBD2 (5 bases). Germline V CDR1 and CDR2: MNHNS, SASEGT. The V end lost 7 bases, the J end lost 8 bases, and 15 bases lay between the germline ends. This CDR3 has 13 residues. Written as DNA, the CDR3 is TGTGCCAGCAAAAGAGGGCGGACGGATGAGCAGTTCTTC. This translates into CASKRGRTDEQFF.

The chain couples TRBV7-7 to TRBJ2-1; 9 bases align to TRBD2. The CDR3 has 15 residues. Germline V gene data show CDR1 as SSHAT and CDR2 as FNYEAQ (reference sequence). Losses at the gene ends were 1 base for V and 8 bases for J; bases not matched to a gene: 6. In DNA, the CDR3 is TGTGCCAGCAGCTTAGACGGCGGGGGGGCTCATGAGCAGTTCTTC. Protein product: CASSLDGGGAHEQFF.

The rearrangement uses TRBV7-7 and TRBJ2-1, with TRBD1 as a possible D gene (5 bases). The CDR3 has 13 residues. The V and J ends lost 2 bases and 6 bases respectively, with 8 bases between them. The germline V gene has CDR1 SSHAT and CDR2 FNYEAQ (reference sequence). Here the CDR3 DNA reads TGTGCCAGCAGCTTAAGAAGGGGCAATGAGCAGTTCTTC. Protein product: CASSLRRGNEQFF.

The chain joins TRBV27 to TRBJ1-2; 7 bases line up with TRBD1. Germline CDR1 is MNHEY and CDR2 is SMNVEV (reference sequence). V was clipped by 5 bases and J by 8 bases; unmatched bases: 14. The CDR3 contains 15 residues. The CDR3 is CASSQQGKGLGGYTF. CDR3 DNA: TGTGCCAGCAGTCAACAGGGGAAGGGTTTAGGGGGCTACACCTTC.

The genes are TRBV7-2 and TRBJ2-5, with no clear D. The germline gives CDR1 SGHTA, CDR2 FQGNSA. The CDR3 loop spans 12 amino acids. V was clipped by 3 bases and J by 4 bases, with 6 bases between them. The CDR3 sequence: CASSFMRETQYF. CDR3 bases: TGTGCCAGCAGCTTTATGCGAGAGACCCAGTACTTC.

This clone was found a few times. This chain links TRBV2 with TRBJ1-5, with D possibly TRBD1 on 5 matching bases. Between the trimmed V and J ends, which lost 6 bases and 2 bases, there was a span of 14 bases. CDR3 length: 15 amino acids. Germline V gene sequence: CDR1 SNHLY, CDR2 FYNNEI. DNA of the CDR3: TGTGCCAGCAGGGACGGCGGAGGGGGCAATCAGCCCCAGCATTTT. It codes for CASRDGGGGNQPQHF.

There are a few counts of this clone. V usage is TRBV5-1 and J usage is TRBJ2-3; D ambiguous. The CDR3 totals 15 residues. V was trimmed by 1 base and J by 0 bases, leaving 9 bases between them. Germline loops: CDR1 SGHRS, CDR2 YFSETQ. The CDR3 protein is CASSLLPRSTDTQYF. CDR3 bases: TGCGCCAGCAGCTTGCTTCCGAGAAGCACAGATACGCAGTATTTT. Together with reference TRBV5-1 and TRBJ2-3, the CDR3 gives the full variable domain: KAGVTQTPRYLIKTRGQQVTLSCSPISGHRSVSWYQQTPGQGLQFLFEYFSETQRNKGNFPGRFSGRQFSNSRSEMNVSTLELGDSALYLCASSLLPRSTDTQYFGPGTRLTVL.

The rearrangement links TRBV19 to TRBJ2-3; D unresolved. Germline lookup yields CDR1 LNHDA and CDR2 SQIVND (reference sequence). V was pared by 4 bases and J by 5 bases, with 4 bases between. There are 11 residues in the CDR3. The CDR3 DNA is TGTGCCAGTAGTAACGAAGATACGCAGTATTTT. It encodes CASSNEDTQYF.

This chain links TRBV6-5 with TRBJ1-6; maybe TRBD1 (6 bases). With 2 bases removed from V and 4 bases from J, the gap between germline ends came to 12 bases. Looked up from germline, CDR1 is MNHEY and CDR2 is SVGAGI. The CDR3 consists of 16 residues. CDR3 amino acids: CASSYTPQGYNSPLHF. The DNA of the CDR3 is TGTGCCAGCAGTTACACCCCGCAGGGGTATAATTCACCCCTCCACTTT.

The genes are TRBV5-4 and TRBJ2-7, with a possible D match to TRBD1 (8 bases). The V gene's germline CDR1 is SGHNT and CDR2 YYREEE (reference sequence). V shed 4 bases and J shed 4 bases, with 21 bases lying between them. There are 16 residues in the CDR3. The CDR3 bases are TGTGCCAGCAGCCCGGGGGGCACAGGGGGACTGTACGAGCAGTACTTC. Its translation: CASSPGGTGGLYEQYF.

The gene calls are TRBV14 and TRBJ2-5; a weak D match, TRBD1 (6 bases). Trimming cost V 1 base and J 1 base, with 13 bases left between them. CDR3 length equals 16 residues. Germline V gene lookup returns CDR1 SGHDN and CDR2 FVKESK. This chain's CDR3 is CASSQGVLQGQETQYF. CDR3 DNA: TGTGCCAGCAGCCAAGGGGTCCTACAGGGCCAAGAGACCCAGTACTTC. The full variable domain, completed using reference TRBV14 and TRBJ2-5, is EAGVTQFPSHSVIEKGQTVTLRCDPISGHDNLYWYRRVMGKEIKFLLHFVKESKQDESGMPNNRFLAERTGGTYSTLKVQPAELEDSGVYFCASSQGVLQGQETQYFGPGTRLLVL.

The rearrangement uses TRBV18 and TRBJ2-3; 9 bases fit TRBD2. Germline values: CDR1 KGHSH, CDR2 LQKENI. J gave up 2 bases and V 7 bases, and 1 base lay outside the gene matches. This CDR3 spans 13 amino acids. The CDR3: CASLAGDTDTQYF. The DNA of the CDR3 is TGTGCCAGCTTAGCGGGGGACACAGATACGCAGTATTTT.

The genes are TRBV19 and TRBJ2-2; a possible D gene is TRBD2 (7 bases). Trimming pared 8 bases from V and 0 bases from J, leaving 13 bases between. The CDR3 consists of 15 residues. Germline values: CDR1 LNHDA, CDR2 SQIVND (reference sequence). This CDR3 is CASRRGGPNTGELFF. The CDR3 DNA is TGTGCCAGTCGTAGGGGGGGGCCGAACACCGGGGAGCTGTTTTTT. The full variable domain, its missing parts supplied by reference TRBV19 and TRBJ2-2, is DGGITQSPKYLFRKEGQNVTLSCEQNLNHDAMYWYRQDPGQGLRLIYYSQIVNDFQKGDIAEGYSVSREKKESFPLTVTSAQKNPTAFYLCASRRGGPNTGELFFGEGSRLTVL.

In its sample, this clone was seen a few times. V and J are TRBV7-2 and TRBJ2-7; 10 bases are shared with TRBD2. There are 15 residues in the CDR3. Germline trimming cut 1 base from V and 3 bases from J; bases unmatched to any gene: 3. The germline CDR1 and CDR2 sequences are SGHTA and FQGNSA. CDR3 sequence (DNA): TGTGCCAGCAGCTTAGTAGCGGGGGGCCACTACGAGCAGTACTTC. It yields the protein CASSLVAGGHYEQYF.

The J gene is TRBJ2-1, the V gene TRBV4-2, with D unclear. Between the trimmed V and J ends, which lost 0 bases and 0 bases, there was a span of 9 bases. CDR1 is LGHNA, CDR2 YNFKEQ, per germline. The CDR3 length is 16 residues. The CDR3 region has the DNA TGTGCCAGCAGCCAAGATGCGTCTAGCTCCTACAATGAGCAGTTCTTC. It is translated as CASSQDASSSYNEQFF.

The CDR3 sequence is CASSSTGEGYTF. The CDR3 nucleotides read TGTGCCAGCAGCTCGACAGGGGAAGGCTACACCTTC. The chain is built from TRBV7-2 and TRBJ1-2, with 8 bases matching TRBD1. Per germline, CDR1 SGHTA and CDR2 FQGNSA. The CDR3 has 12 amino acids. The V segment lost 4 bases and the J segment 8 bases; nucleotides outside the gene matches: 3.

J is TRBJ2-3 and V is TRBV5-4; 7 bases fit TRBD2. In germline, CDR1 is SGHNT, CDR2 YYREEE (reference sequence). The CDR3 is 14 residues long. V lost 3 bases to trimming and J lost 2 bases; unmatched junction nucleotides: 3. The CDR3 loop reads CASSSGGTTDTQYF. CDR3 coding DNA: TGTGCCAGCAGCTCCGGGGGGACCACAGATACGCAGTATTTT.

This rearrangement joins TRBV27 to TRBJ1-2; D call uncertain. The CDR3 extends over 14 amino acids. Germline V gene sequence: CDR1 MNHEY, CDR2 SMNVEV (reference sequence). The V end lost 3 bases, the J end lost 4 bases, and 12 bases lay between the germline ends. The DNA of the CDR3 is TGTGCCAGCAGTTTTTCGACTTCCCCCTATGGCTACACCTTC. Its translation is CASSFSTSPYGYTF.

The V and J genes are TRBV5-1 and TRBJ2-7; D unclear. Looked up from germline, CDR1 is SGHRS and CDR2 is YFSETQ. The V end was cut by 6 bases, the J end by 4 bases, with 14 bases between. This CDR3 is built from 13 residues. DNA of the CDR3: TGCGCCAGCAAACAGACAAACACTTACGAGCAGTACTTC. Amino acid sequence: CASKQTNTYEQYF.

The V and J genes are TRBV7-2 and TRBJ2-7; no definite D call. This CDR3 is built from 14 residues. Trimming took off 0 bases at V and 3 bases at J, with 9 bases between the two ends. Germline CDR1 is SGHTA and CDR2 is FQGNSA. CDR3 region: CASSLAPGVYEQYF. The CDR3 DNA sequence: TGTGCCAGCAGCTTAGCCCCTGGGGTCTACGAGCAGTACTTC.

V is TRBV18 and J is TRBJ2-1; D is unclear. V lost 3 bases to trimming and J lost 6 bases, with 6 bases between them. This CDR3 contains 12 residues. Per the germline V gene, CDR1 is KGHSH and CDR2 is LQKENI. The CDR3 DNA follows: TGTGCCAGCTCACCCAAAGGCAATGAGCAGTTCTTC. This gives the protein CASSPKGNEQFF. Full variable domain (missing parts from reference TRBV18 and TRBJ2-1): NAGVMQNPRHLVRRRGQEARLRCSPMKGHSHVYWYRQLPEEGLKFMVYLQKENIIDESGMPKERFSAEFPKEGPSILRIQQVVRGDSAAYFCASSPKGNEQFFGPGTRLTVL.

V is TRBV29-1 and J is TRBJ2-7, with D maybe TRBD2 (6 bases). Per the germline V gene, CDR1 is SQVTM and CDR2 is ANQGSEA. The CDR3 runs to 13 residues. V dropped 4 bases and J dropped 3 bases, with 13 bases sitting between them. The CDR3 protein is CSVVGRSIYEQYF. The CDR3 DNA reads TGCAGCGTTGTTGGGAGGTCGATCTACGAGCAGTACTTC.

The rearrangement uses TRBV7-6 and TRBJ1-4; perhaps TRBD1 as D (5 bases). CDR1 is SGHVS and CDR2 is FNYEAQ in the germline V gene. There are 12 residues in the CDR3. V was cut by 6 bases and J by 7 bases, with 9 bases left in between. The CDR3 region is CASSLGAEKLFF. In DNA, the CDR3 is TGTGCCAGCAGTCTAGGGGCTGAAAAACTGTTTTTT. The variable domain in full, completed from reference TRBV7-6 and TRBJ1-4, reads GAGVSQSPRYKVTKRGQDVALRCDPISGHVSLYWYRQALGQGPEFLTYFNYEAQQDKSGLPNDRFSAERPEGSISTLTIQRTEQRDSAMYRCASSLGAEKLFFGSGTQLSVL.